The rows below give T cell receptor beta chains drawn from one sample of a study of blood T cell repertoires in COVID-19. Some clones are missing from TCRdb's copy, which holds only in-frame ones; the method was immunoSEQ multiplex PCR. This table has around 62,000 clones, about 88% appearing once. The sequenced material came from peripheral blood. These receptors originate from a woman aged 60-75 years with COVID-19, enrolled during active disease. Each CDR3 is given with its conserved first and last residue. Each record gives: V gene, clone size, J gene, CDR3 length, D gene, CDR3 DNA, CDR3 protein. D genes are given only for firm matches. The size entry is marked missing in some rows and otherwise reads once, few, many or a size class.

V: TRBV2; size: NA; J: TRBJ2-5; length: 11; D: NA; DNA: TGTGCCAGCACCCGCCAAGAGACCCAGTACTTC; CDR3: CASTRQETQYF
V: TRBV20-1; size: NA; J: TRBJ1-1; length: 10; D: NA; DNA: TGCAGTGCCTCGAGGGCTGAAGCTTTCTTT; CDR3: CSASRAEAFF
V: TRBV27; size: NA; J: TRBJ1-1; length: 13; D: NA; DNA: TGTGCCAGCAGTTCCAATCCGAACACTGAAGCTTTCTTT; CDR3: CASSSNPNTEAFF
V: TRBV6-6; size: NA; J: TRBJ1-2; length: 11; D: NA; DNA: TGTGCCAGCACGCTGGAGGGTAGCTACACCTTC; CDR3: CASTLEGSYTF
V: TRBV28; size: NA; J: TRBJ2-1; length: 14; D: NA; DNA: TGTGCCAGCAGTTCCTTCCCTCTACACAATGAGCAGTTCTTC; CDR3: CASSSFPLHNEQFF
V: TRBV7-8; size: NA; J: TRBJ2-1; length: 18; D: TRBD1; DNA: TGTGCCAGCAGCTTACACTTGGGGCGGCAGGGGGCTAAGAATGAGCAGTTCTTC; CDR3: CASSLHLGRQGAKNEQFF
V: TRBV25-1; size: NA; J: TRBJ2-1; length: 13; D: NA; DNA: TGTGCCAGCAGTGAATTTTCCGGCAATGAGCAGTTCTTC; CDR3: CASSEFSGNEQFF
V: TRBV12-3/TRBV12-4; size: NA; J: TRBJ1-3; length: 13; D: NA; DNA: TGTGCCAGCAGCCTGGCCTCTGGAAACACCATATATTTT; CDR3: CASSLASGNTIYF
V: TRBV7-9; size: NA; J: TRBJ1-1; length: 14; D: NA; DNA: TGTGCCAGCAGCTTAGTCCAGTCGAACACTGAAGCTTTCTTT; CDR3: CASSLVQSNTEAFF
V: TRBV3-1/TRBV3-2; size: NA; J: TRBJ2-7; length: 12; D: NA; DNA: TGTGCCAGCAGCGAGTACAGGGACGAGCAGTACTTC; CDR3: CASSEYRDEQYF
V: TRBV14; size: NA; J: TRBJ2-7; length: 17; D: NA; DNA: TGTGCCAGCAGCCAAGTTTTCACAGGGGTCGGGGGTTACGAGCAGTACTTC; CDR3: CASSQVFTGVGGYEQYF
V: TRBV5-4; size: NA; J: TRBJ2-7; length: 14; D: TRBD2; DNA: TGTGCCAGCAGCGGTCCCCGGACTAGCTACGAGCAGTACTTC; CDR3: CASSGPRTSYEQYF
V: TRBV24-1; size: NA; J: TRBJ1-5; length: 14; D: NA; DNA: TGTGCCACATCGGGGGGCCCGGACAATCAGCCCCAGCATTTT; CDR3: CATSGGPDNQPQHF
V: TRBV11-3; size: NA; J: TRBJ2-1; length: 16; D: TRBD2; DNA: TGTGCCAGCAGCGCCCTAGGCGGGGGGAACTACAATGAGCAGTTCTTC; CDR3: CASSALGGGNYNEQFF
V: TRBV19; size: NA; J: TRBJ2-1; length: 14; D: TRBD1; DNA: TGTGCCACACGTACCGGGACAGGGGGAGATGAGCAGTTCTTC; CDR3: CATRTGTGGDEQFF
V: TRBV7-9; size: NA; J: TRBJ1-3; length: 15; D: NA; DNA: TGTGCCAGCAGCTTACTTCCTTCGTCTGGAAACACCATATATTTT; CDR3: CASSLLPSSGNTIYF
V: TRBV5-1; size: NA; J: TRBJ2-6; length: 16; D: NA; DNA: TGCGCCAGCAGCTTCGCAGGGCTTACTGGGGCCAACGTCCTGACTTTC; CDR3: CASSFAGLTGANVLTF
V: TRBV12-3/TRBV12-4; size: NA; J: TRBJ1-2; length: 12; D: NA; DNA: TGTGCCAGCAGATCACAGGGTTACGGCTACACCTTC; CDR3: CASRSQGYGYTF
V: TRBV7-2; size: NA; J: TRBJ2-1; length: 17; D: TRBD2; DNA: TGTGCCAGCAGCTTACGGACTAGCGGGGGGGCCTACAATGAGCAGTTCTTC; CDR3: CASSLRTSGGAYNEQFF
V: TRBV7-9; size: once; J: TRBJ2-5; length: 18; D: TRBD2; DNA: TGTGCCAGCAGCTTAGGCTTCCGGTCGGGGGGGCCCTCGGAGACCCAGTACTTC; CDR3: CASSLGFRSGGPSETQYF
V: TRBV28; size: NA; J: TRBJ1-1; length: 15; D: NA; DNA: TGTGCCAGCAGACTCGGGGGGATATTGAACACTGAAGCTTTCTTT; CDR3: CASRLGGILNTEAFF
V: TRBV6-2/TRBV6-3; size: NA; J: TRBJ1-2; length: 15; D: NA; DNA: TGTGCCAGCAGTTACTCCGACAGCCGCAACTATGGCTACACCTTC; CDR3: CASSYSDSRNYGYTF
V: TRBV27; size: NA; J: TRBJ2-3; length: 13; D: NA; DNA: TGTGCCAGCAGTCCCACACCCCCTTATACGCAGTATTTT; CDR3: CASSPTPPYTQYF
V: TRBV30; size: NA; J: TRBJ1-6; length: 15; D: TRBD1; DNA: TGTGCCTGGAGTGGGGGGCAGGGGGAAAATTCACCCCTCCACTTT; CDR3: CAWSGGQGENSPLHF
V: TRBV6-5; size: NA; J: TRBJ1-1; length: 15; D: NA; DNA: TGTGCCAGCAGTTACTCGGCGGGAGCGAACACTGAAGCTTTCTTT; CDR3: CASSYSAGANTEAFF
V: TRBV19; size: NA; J: TRBJ2-3; length: 16; D: TRBD2; DNA: TGTGCCAGTAGTACCTTAGCGGGGGGCGGCACAGATACGCAGTATTTT; CDR3: CASSTLAGGGTDTQYF
V: TRBV27; size: NA; J: TRBJ2-3; length: 15; D: TRBD2; DNA: TGTGCCAGCAGCTCTGGACTAGCGGGCACAGATACGCAGTATTTT; CDR3: CASSSGLAGTDTQYF
V: TRBV28; size: NA; J: TRBJ2-7; length: 15; D: TRBD2; DNA: TGTGCCAGCAGTTCCCAAGCCAGCGGGAGCGACGAGCAGTACTTC; CDR3: CASSSQASGSDEQYF
V: TRBV11-2; size: NA; J: TRBJ2-1; length: 13; D: NA; DNA: TGTGCCAGCAGCTTAGATACCCCCTCCGGGCAGTTCTTC; CDR3: CASSLDTPSGQFF
V: TRBV7-2; size: NA; J: TRBJ2-7; length: 15; D: TRBD1; DNA: TGTGCCAGCAGCAAATGGACAGGTAGCTCCTACGAGCAGTACTTC; CDR3: CASSKWTGSSYEQYF
V: TRBV18; size: once; J: TRBJ1-5; length: 15; D: NA; DNA: TGTGCCAGCTCCCGCAACCCGGACATAAATCAGCCCCAGCATTTT; CDR3: CASSRNPDINQPQHF
V: TRBV7-2; size: NA; J: TRBJ1-1; length: 14; D: NA; DNA: TGTGCCAGCAGCTTATCAGGGGCTTACACTGAAGCTTTCTTT; CDR3: CASSLSGAYTEAFF
V: TRBV6-4; size: NA; J: TRBJ2-1; length: 15; D: NA; DNA: TGTGCCAGCAGTGAGACCGGGAGCGGCTACAATGAGCAGTTCTTC; CDR3: CASSETGSGYNEQFF
V: TRBV23-1; size: once; J: TRBJ1-4; length: 13; D: TRBD1; DNA: TGCTCAAAAAGGGGGACAGAAGGAGAAAAACTGTTTTTT; CDR3: CSKRGTEGEKLFF
V: TRBV7-9; size: NA; J: TRBJ2-1; length: 15; D: NA; DNA: TGTGCCAGCAGCTTTCCCCGAGTGGGGAGGACTGAGCAGTTCTTC; CDR3: CASSFPRVGRTEQFF
V: TRBV30; size: once; J: TRBJ2-1; length: 13; D: TRBD2; DNA: TGTGCCTGGAGTAAGGGACTAGACAATGAGCAGTTCTTC; CDR3: CAWSKGLDNEQFF
V: TRBV28; size: NA; J: TRBJ1-2; length: 16; D: TRBD1; DNA: TGTGCCAGCAGTTTCCCTGGACAGGGTTTAGGCTATGGCTACACCTTC; CDR3: CASSFPGQGLGYGYTF
V: TRBV7-2; size: NA; J: TRBJ1-1; length: 13; D: TRBD1; DNA: TGTGCCAGCGGGACAGGGAGGAACACTGAAGCTTTCTTT; CDR3: CASGTGRNTEAFF
V: TRBV18; size: NA; J: TRBJ2-1; length: 13; D: NA; DNA: TGTGCCAGCTCACCAGTACAAGCGGGTGAGCAGTTCTTC; CDR3: CASSPVQAGEQFF
V: TRBV28; size: NA; J: TRBJ2-2; length: 16; D: TRBD2; DNA: TGTGCCAGCCAGCGACTAGCGGGGCCGAACACCGGGGAGCTGTTTTTT; CDR3: CASQRLAGPNTGELFF
V: TRBV4-1; size: NA; J: TRBJ1-1; length: 15; D: NA; DNA: TGCGCCAGCAGCCTTCAGACAGGTCAAAGTACTGAAGCTTTCTTT; CDR3: CASSLQTGQSTEAFF
V: TRBV5-4; size: NA; J: TRBJ2-5; length: 14; D: NA; DNA: TGTGCCAGCAGCTTGGCGCGGGCGGGAGAGACCCAGTACTTC; CDR3: CASSLARAGETQYF
V: TRBV11-3; size: once; J: TRBJ2-1; length: 17; D: TRBD2; DNA: TGTGCCAGCAGCTTCTGGTGGACTAGCGGGGGGACCAATGAGCAGTTCTTC; CDR3: CASSFWWTSGGTNEQFF
V: TRBV2; size: NA; J: TRBJ1-2; length: 13; D: NA; DNA: TGTGCCAGCCAGCAGCATACAGACTATGGCTACACCTTC; CDR3: CASQQHTDYGYTF
V: TRBV7-6; size: NA; J: TRBJ1-2; length: 15; D: NA; DNA: TGTGCCAGCAGCCCAACGGGTGACAGGCCCTATGGCTACACCTTC; CDR3: CASSPTGDRPYGYTF
V: TRBV29-1; size: NA; J: TRBJ2-1; length: 13; D: NA; DNA: TGCAGCGTTGGATACTCCCGGGGGAATGAGCAGTTCTTC; CDR3: CSVGYSRGNEQFF
V: TRBV29-1; size: many; J: TRBJ2-1; length: 15; D: TRBD1; DNA: TGCAGCGTGTCACCGGGACAGGCGATGTTCGATGAGCAGTTCTTC; CDR3: CSVSPGQAMFDEQFF
V: TRBV29-1; size: NA; J: TRBJ2-1; length: 14; D: TRBD1; DNA: TGCAGCGTTGTACAGGGGGTCCTTACAAATGAGCAGTTCTTC; CDR3: CSVVQGVLTNEQFF
V: TRBV5-5; size: NA; J: TRBJ1-2; length: 17; D: NA; DNA: TGTGCCAGCAGCTTGGAGCACAGGACACCTACCGGCTATGGCTACACCTTC; CDR3: CASSLEHRTPTGYGYTF
V: TRBV3-1/TRBV3-2; size: NA; J: TRBJ1-4; length: 17; D: NA; DNA: TGTGCCAGCAGCCAAGATCGATGGGGAGGCACTAATGAAAAACTGTTTTTT; CDR3: CASSQDRWGGTNEKLFF
V: TRBV9; size: NA; J: TRBJ1-1; length: 15; D: TRBD1; DNA: TGTGCCAGCAGCGTAGGTGGGACAGCTCGGGCTGAAGCTTTCTTT; CDR3: CASSVGGTARAEAFF
V: TRBV2; size: NA; J: TRBJ2-5; length: 15; D: TRBD2; DNA: TGTGCCAGCAGTGAAGGGACTAGCGGGATAGAGACCCAGTACTTC; CDR3: CASSEGTSGIETQYF
V: TRBV6-5; size: NA; J: TRBJ1-2; length: 13; D: TRBD1; DNA: TGTGCCAGCAGCGGACAGGGGGCAGGGGGCTACACCTTC; CDR3: CASSGQGAGGYTF
V: TRBV25-1; size: once; J: TRBJ2-5; length: 14; D: TRBD2; DNA: TGTGCCAGCAGTGACCCACTAGCGGGGGAGACCCAGTACTTC; CDR3: CASSDPLAGETQYF
V: TRBV19; size: NA; J: TRBJ2-3; length: 13; D: NA; DNA: TGTGCCAGTAGTATTCCAGGAGGAGATACGCAGTATTTT; CDR3: CASSIPGGDTQYF